This T cell receptor (beta chain) appears in the sequencing data of a study of cytomegalovirus exposure and HLA in healthy donors. Findings and limits, study-wide: V- and J-gene trimming of TCR beta was linked (in a later analysis) to a missense DCLRE1C variant. Researchers left out some V segments, among them TRBV6-2 and TRBV6-3, as indistinguishable.

PCR was performed using 60 Vbeta and 13 Jbeta primers. Libraries were prepared by immunoSEQ multiplex PCR; TCRdb keeps only in-frame clonotypes and omits some of them. This table holds about 170,000 clones, approximately 75% found once. This CDR3 has 14 amino acids. The trim removed 5 bases at V and 9 bases at J, leaving 9 bases unmatched. The germline CDR1 and CDR2 sequences are SGHRS and YFSETQ. A word on this clone: The antigen is not known.

This receptor was obtained from a girl aged 10 to 17 in good health and CMV-seronegative. The genes are TRBV5-1 and TRBJ1-5, with 9 bases lining up with TRBD1. Source material: PBMCs. This CDR3 is CASRVGQGAGPQHF. The CDR3 bases are TGCGCCAGCAGGGTGGGACAGGGAGCGGGGCCCCAGCATTTT.